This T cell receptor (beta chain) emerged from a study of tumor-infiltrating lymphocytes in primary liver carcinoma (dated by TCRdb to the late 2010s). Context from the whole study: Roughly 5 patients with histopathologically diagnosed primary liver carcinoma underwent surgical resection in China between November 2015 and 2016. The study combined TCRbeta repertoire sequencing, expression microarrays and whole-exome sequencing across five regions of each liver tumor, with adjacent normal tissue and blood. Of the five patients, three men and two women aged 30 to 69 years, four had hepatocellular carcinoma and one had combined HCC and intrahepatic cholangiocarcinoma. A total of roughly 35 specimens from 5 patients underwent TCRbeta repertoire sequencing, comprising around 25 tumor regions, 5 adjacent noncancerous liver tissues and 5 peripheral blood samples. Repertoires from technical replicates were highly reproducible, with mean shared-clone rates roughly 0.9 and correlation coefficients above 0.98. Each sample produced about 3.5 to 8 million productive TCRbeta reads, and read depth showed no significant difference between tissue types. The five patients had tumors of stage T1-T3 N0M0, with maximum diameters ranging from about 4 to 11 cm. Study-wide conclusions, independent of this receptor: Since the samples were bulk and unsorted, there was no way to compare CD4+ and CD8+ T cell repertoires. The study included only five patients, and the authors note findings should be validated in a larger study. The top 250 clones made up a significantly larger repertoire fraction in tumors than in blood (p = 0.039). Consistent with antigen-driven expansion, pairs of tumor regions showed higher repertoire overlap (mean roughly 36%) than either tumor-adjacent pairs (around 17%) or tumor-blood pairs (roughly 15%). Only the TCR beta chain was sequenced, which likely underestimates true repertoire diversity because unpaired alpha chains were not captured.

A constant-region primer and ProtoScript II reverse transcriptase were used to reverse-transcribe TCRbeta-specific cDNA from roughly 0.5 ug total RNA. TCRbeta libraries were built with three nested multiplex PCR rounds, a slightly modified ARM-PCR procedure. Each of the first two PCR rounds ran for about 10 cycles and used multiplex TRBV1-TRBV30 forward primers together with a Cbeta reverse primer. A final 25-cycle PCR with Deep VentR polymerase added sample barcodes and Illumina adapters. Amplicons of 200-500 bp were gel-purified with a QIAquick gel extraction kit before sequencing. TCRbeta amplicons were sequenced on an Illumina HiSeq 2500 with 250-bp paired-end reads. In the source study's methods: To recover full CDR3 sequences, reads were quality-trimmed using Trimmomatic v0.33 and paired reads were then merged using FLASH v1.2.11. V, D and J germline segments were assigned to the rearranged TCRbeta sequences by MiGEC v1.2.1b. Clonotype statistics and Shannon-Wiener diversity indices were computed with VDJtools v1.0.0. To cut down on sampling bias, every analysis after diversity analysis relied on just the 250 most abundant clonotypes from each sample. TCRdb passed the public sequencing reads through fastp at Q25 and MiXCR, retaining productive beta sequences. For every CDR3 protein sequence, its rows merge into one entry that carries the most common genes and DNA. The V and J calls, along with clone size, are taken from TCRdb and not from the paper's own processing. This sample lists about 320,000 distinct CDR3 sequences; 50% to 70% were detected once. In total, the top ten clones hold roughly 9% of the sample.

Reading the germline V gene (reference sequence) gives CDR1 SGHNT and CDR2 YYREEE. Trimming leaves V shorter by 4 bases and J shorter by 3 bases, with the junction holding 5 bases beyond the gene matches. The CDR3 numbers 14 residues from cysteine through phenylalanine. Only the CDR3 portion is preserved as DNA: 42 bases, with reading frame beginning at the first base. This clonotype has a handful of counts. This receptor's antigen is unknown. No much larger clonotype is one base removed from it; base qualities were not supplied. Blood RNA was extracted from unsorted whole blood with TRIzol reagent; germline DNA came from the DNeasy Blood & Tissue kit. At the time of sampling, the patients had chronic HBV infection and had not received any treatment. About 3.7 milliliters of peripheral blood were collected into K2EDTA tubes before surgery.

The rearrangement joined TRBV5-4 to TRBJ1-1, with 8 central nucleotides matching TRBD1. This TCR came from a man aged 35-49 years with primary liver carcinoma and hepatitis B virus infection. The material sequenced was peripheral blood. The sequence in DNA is TGTGCCAGCAGCCCGATGGACAGGGACACTGAAGCTTTCTTT. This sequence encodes CASSPMDRDTEAFF.